The text below deals with one TCR beta chain. The assay was immunoSEQ multiplex PCR, and TCRdb's table has in-frame clones only and misses some. Counted here are 150,000 or so clones, 79% occurring once; the ten biggest clones make up 8.1%. These data come from a study of blood T cell repertoires in COVID-19. The sequenced sample was peripheral blood. This receptor was obtained from a woman aged 60-75 years with COVID-19, enrolled during active disease.

The CDR3 coding sequence is TGCGCCAGCAGCCCGGGGAGGACTAATGAAAAACTGTTTTTT. The encoded protein is CASSPGRTNEKLFF. The rearrangement links TRBV5-1 to TRBJ1-4; the D is unclear. Germline CDR1 is SGHRS and CDR2 is YFSETQ. The V and J ends lost 4 bases and 2 bases respectively, with 9 bases between them. The length of the CDR3 is 14 residues.